The table lists the clone carrying this T cell receptor beta chain with many counts. Library preparation for TCR beta used quantitative 5'-RACE with molecular barcodes. From the 5' RACE reads, TCRdb called clonotypes with MiXCR, one entry per CDR3 protein. The data show 15,000 to 20,000 distinct CDR3 sequences, with approximately 7.6% seen just once and roughly 36% held by the top ten. These data are taken from a study of CD8 T cells in ankylosing spondylitis. Germline V gives CDR1 SGHTA, CDR2 FQGNSA. The CDR3 length is 15 residues. V lost 3 bases to trimming and J lost 8 bases, with 19 bases between them.

This TCR came from a male donor with ankylosing spondylitis or in good health (not recorded which). Sequenced: blood. The J gene is TRBJ1-2, the V gene TRBV7-2; D is unclear. CDR3: CASSFTVRQGRGYTF. The CDR3 DNA follows: TGTGCCAGCAGCTTCACGGTTCGCCAAGGGCGCGGCTACACCTTC. The full variable domain, in which reference TRBV7-2 and TRBJ1-2 provide the parts outside the CDR3, is GAGVSQSPSNKVTEKGKDVELRCDPISGHTALYWYRQSLGQGLEFLIYFQGNSAPDKSGLPSDRFSAERTGGSVSTLTIQRTQQEDSAVYLCASSFTVRQGRGYTFGSGTRLTVV.